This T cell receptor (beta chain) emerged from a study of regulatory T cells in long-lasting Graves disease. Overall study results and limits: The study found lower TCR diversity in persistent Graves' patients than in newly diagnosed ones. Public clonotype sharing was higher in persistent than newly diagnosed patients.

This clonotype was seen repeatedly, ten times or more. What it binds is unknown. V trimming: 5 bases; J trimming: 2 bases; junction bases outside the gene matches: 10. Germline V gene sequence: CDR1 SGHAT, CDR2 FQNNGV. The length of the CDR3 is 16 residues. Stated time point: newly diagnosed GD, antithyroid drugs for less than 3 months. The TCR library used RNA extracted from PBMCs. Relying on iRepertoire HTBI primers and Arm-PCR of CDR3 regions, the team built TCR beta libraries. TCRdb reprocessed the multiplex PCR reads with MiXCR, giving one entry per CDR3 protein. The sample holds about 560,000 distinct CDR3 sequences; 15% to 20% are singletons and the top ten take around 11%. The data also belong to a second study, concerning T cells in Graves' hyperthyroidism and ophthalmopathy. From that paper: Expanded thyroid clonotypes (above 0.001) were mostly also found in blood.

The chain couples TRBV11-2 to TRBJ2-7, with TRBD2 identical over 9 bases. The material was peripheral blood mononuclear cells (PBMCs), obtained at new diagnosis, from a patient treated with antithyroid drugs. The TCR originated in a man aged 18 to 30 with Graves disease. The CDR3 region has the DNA TGTGCCAGCAGCGCCCGGGGACTAGCTCGTACCTACGAGCAGTACTTC. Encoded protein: CASSARGLARTYEQYF.